The subject of this entry is one T cell receptor (beta chain). Its specificity is unknown. This sample is drawn from a study of cytomegalovirus exposure and HLA in healthy donors. The CDR3 consists of 15 residues. Germline V gives CDR1 SGDLS, CDR2 YYNGEE. The V and J ends lost 4 bases and 0 bases respectively, with 10 bases between them. The donors were in the 120-subject validation cohort, distinct from the roughly 700-subject first cohort. Regarding the study as a whole: Investigators reported fewer than 200 TCR beta chains as tied to cytomegalovirus.

Clones were sequenced by immunoSEQ multiplex PCR, and TCRdb holds only the in-frame ones, with some missing. The sample holds about 160,000 clones, 85% seen once. The chain combines TRBV9 with TRBJ2-2; D possibly corresponds to TRBD1 (5 bases). Specimen: PBMCs. This clonotype was sampled from a young man in good health and CMV-seropositive. CDR3 protein: CASSLRVANTGELFF. In nucleotides, the CDR3 is TGTGCCAGCAGCCTCAGGGTCGCGAACACCGGGGAGCTGTTTTTT. The whole variable domain, filled in from reference TRBV9 and TRBJ2-2, reads DSGVTQTPKHLITATGQRVTLRCSPRSGDLSVYWYQQSLDQGLQFLIQYYNGEERAKGNILERFSAQQFPDLHSELNLSSLELGDSALYFCASSLRVANTGELFFGEGSRLTVL.